The T cell receptor (beta chain) under discussion was sequenced for a study of CD8 T cells in ankylosing spondylitis. General study results and limits: What appeared characteristic of ankylosing spondylitis blood was a TCR beta motif of eight highly homologous variants. From matched ankylosing spondylitis synovial fluid, disease-linked clones were reportedly recovered at significantly enriched levels.

Using its own MiXCR run on the 5' RACE reads, TCRdb lists one record per CDR3 protein. Of about 100,000 distinct CDR3 sequences in the sample, more than 20% are singletons; the top ten hold more than 9%. A word on this clonotype: The antigen is unknown.

The clonotype was recovered from a male donor with ankylosing spondylitis. The sequenced sample consisted of synovial fluid, either unsorted or a sorted T cell fraction (not recorded which).

Written as DNA, the CDR3 is TGTGCCAGCAGTTTTTTGACTAGCGGGAGGGACGAGCAGTTCTTC. This encodes CASSFLTSGRDEQFF. The J gene is TRBJ2-1, the V gene TRBV28; TRBD2 matches 14 bases. Germline CDR1 is MDHEN and CDR2 is SYDVKM. The CDR3 sequence is 15 residues long. V shed 3 bases, J shed 10 bases, and the junction held 5 bases outside the gene matches.